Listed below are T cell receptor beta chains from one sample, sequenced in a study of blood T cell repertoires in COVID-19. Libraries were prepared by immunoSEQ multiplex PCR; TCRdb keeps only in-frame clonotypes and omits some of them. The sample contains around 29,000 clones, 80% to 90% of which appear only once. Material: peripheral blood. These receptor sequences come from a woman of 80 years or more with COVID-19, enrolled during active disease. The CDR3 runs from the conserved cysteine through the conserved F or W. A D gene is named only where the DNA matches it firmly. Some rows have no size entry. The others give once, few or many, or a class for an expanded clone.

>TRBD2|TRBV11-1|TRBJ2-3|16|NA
TGTGCCAGCAGCTTAGCCCCGACTAGCGGGGGGGATACGCAGTATTTT
CASSLAPTSGGDTQYF
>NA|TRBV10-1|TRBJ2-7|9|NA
TGCGCCAGGCACGGCGAGCAGTACTTC
CARHGEQYF
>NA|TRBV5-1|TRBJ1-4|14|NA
TGCGCCAGCAGCTCGGACAGAACTAATGAAAAACTGTTTTTT
CASSSDRTNEKLFF
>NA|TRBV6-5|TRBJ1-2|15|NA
TGTGCCAGCCGCTCGGCCGGGACAACTAACTATGGCTACACCTTC
CASRSAGTTNYGYTF
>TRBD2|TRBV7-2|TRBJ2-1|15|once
TGTGCCAGCAGCCGGACTAGCGGGGGGGCGGATGAGCAGTTCTTC
CASSRTSGGADEQFF
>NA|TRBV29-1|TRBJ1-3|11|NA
TGCAGCGTCGGGCTGGGAGGGACCATATATTTT
CSVGLGGTIYF
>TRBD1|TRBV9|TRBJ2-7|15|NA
TGTGCCAGCAGCCCTGCGGGACAGGGGTACTACGAGCAGTACTTC
CASSPAGQGYYEQYF
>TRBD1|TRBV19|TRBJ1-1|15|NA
TGTGCCAGTAAGGGAAGGGGACAGAAGAACACTGAAGCTTTCTTT
CASKGRGQKNTEAFF
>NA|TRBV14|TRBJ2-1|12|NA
TGTGCCAGCAGCCGTGGGGGCTATGAGCAGTTCTTC
CASSRGGYEQFF
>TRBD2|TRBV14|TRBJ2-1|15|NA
TGTGCCAGCAGCCGCGGGGGTCCTTCCTACAATGAGCAGTTCTTC
CASSRGGPSYNEQFF
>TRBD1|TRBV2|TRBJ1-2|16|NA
TGTGCCAGCAGTAGCCGGACAGGGAGGTCTAACTATGGCTACACCTTC
CASSSRTGRSNYGYTF
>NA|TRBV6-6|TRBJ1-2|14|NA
TGTGCCAGCAGTTTCGCCGGGACACTCTATGGCTACACCTTC
CASSFAGTLYGYTF
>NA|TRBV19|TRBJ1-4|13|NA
TGTGCCAGTAGTAGGGGGGTCGAAGAAAAACTGTTTTTT
CASSRGVEEKLFF
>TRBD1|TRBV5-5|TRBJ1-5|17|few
TGTGCCAGCAGCACCGGGACAGGGGGATATAGCAATCAGCCCCAGCATTTT
CASSTGTGGYSNQPQHF
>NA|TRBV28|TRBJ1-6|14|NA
TGTGCCAGCAGGCCGGGATCAGATAATTCACCCCTCCACTTT
CASRPGSDNSPLHF
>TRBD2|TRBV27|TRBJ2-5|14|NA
TGTGCCAGCAGACGGACTAGCGGCCAAGAGACCCAGTACTTC
CASRRTSGQETQYF
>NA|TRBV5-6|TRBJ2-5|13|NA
TGTGCCAGCAGCTCGACGGCGACGGGGACCCAGTACTTC
CASSSTATGTQYF
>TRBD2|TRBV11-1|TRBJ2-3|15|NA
TGTGCCAGCAGCAAATCTACTAGCGGGGCAGATACGCAGTATTTT
CASSKSTSGADTQYF
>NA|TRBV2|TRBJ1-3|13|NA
TGTGCCAGCAGTGGTCCAGGGAGAAACACCATATATTTT
CASSGPGRNTIYF
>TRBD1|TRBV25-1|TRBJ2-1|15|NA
TGTGCCAGCAGTGTCCGGGACAGGAGGTACCCTGAGCAGTTCTTC
CASSVRDRRYPEQFF
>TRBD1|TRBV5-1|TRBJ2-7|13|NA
TGCGCCAGCAGCAGGGACAGGGGCTACGAGCAGTACTTC
CASSRDRGYEQYF
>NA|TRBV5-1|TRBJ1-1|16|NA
TGCGCCAGCAGCTTGGGGGTTCCCCAGGTGAACACTGAAGCTTTCTTT
CASSLGVPQVNTEAFF
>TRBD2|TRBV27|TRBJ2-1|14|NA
TGTGCCAGCAGTTTACTAGCGGGGAACAATGAGCAGTTCTTC
CASSLLAGNNEQFF
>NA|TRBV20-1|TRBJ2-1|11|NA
TGCAGTGCTAGAGGGGTCAGGGAGCAGTTCTTC
CSARGVREQFF
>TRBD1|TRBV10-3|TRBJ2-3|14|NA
TGTGCCATCACGCGGGACAGGCTCACAGATACGCAGTATTTT
CAITRDRLTDTQYF
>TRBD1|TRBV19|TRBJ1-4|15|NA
TGTGCCAGTAGTGCCTCCGGGACAGGGTTTGAAAAACTGTTTTTT
CASSASGTGFEKLFF
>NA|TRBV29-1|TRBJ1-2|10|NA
TGCAGCGTTGACGGGGGGGATTATACCTTC
CSVDGGDYTF
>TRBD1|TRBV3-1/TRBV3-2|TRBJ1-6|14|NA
TGTGCCAGCAGCCAGGGGGACAGGGGTCCACCCCTCCACTTT
CASSQGDRGPPLHF
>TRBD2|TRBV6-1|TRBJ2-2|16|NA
TGTGCCAGCAGTGAAGGGTCTAGCGGGGGACGCCAGGAGCTGTTTTTT
CASSEGSSGGRQELFF
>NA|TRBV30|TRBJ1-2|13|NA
TGTGCCTGGAGTGTACTTCAGGGTTGGGGCTACACCTTC
CAWSVLQGWGYTF
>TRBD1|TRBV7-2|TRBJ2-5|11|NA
TGTGCCAGCAGCTCGCGGACAGGGGAGTACTTC
CASSSRTGEYF
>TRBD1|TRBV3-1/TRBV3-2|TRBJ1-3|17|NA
TGTGCCAGCAGCTTTTATCCCAGGACAGGCTCTGGAAACACCATATATTTT
CASSFYPRTGSGNTIYF
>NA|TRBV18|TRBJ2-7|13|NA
TGTGCCAGCTCACCAGGACAGTCCTACGAGCAGTACTTC
CASSPGQSYEQYF
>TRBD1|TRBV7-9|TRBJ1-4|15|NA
TGTGCCAGCAGCCCTGGACAGGCAACTAATGAAAAACTGTTTTTT
CASSPGQATNEKLFF
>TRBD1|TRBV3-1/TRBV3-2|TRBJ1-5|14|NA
TGTGCCAGCAGCTTCCGGGACAGGGATCAGCCCCAGCATTTT
CASSFRDRDQPQHF
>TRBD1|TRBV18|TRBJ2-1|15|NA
TGTGCCAGCTCACCAGGGACAGGGATATTGAATGAGCAGTTCTTC
CASSPGTGILNEQFF
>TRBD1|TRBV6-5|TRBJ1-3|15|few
TGTGCCAGCAGACTACAGGGGAGCTCTGGAAACACCATATATTTT
CASRLQGSSGNTIYF
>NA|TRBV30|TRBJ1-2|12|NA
TGTGCCTGGAGTTGGAGGAACTATGGCTACACCTTC
CAWSWRNYGYTF
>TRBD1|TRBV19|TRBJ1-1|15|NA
TGTGCCAGCTCAATCACCGGGACAGGGAACACTGAAGCTTTCTTT
CASSITGTGNTEAFF
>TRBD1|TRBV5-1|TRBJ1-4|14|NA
TGCGCCAGCAGCTGGGGACAGGGGAGGGAAAAACTGTTTTTT
CASSWGQGREKLFF
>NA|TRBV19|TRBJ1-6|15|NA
TGTGCCAGTAGTATAAGGGACTCAGAGAATTCACCCCTCCACTTT
CASSIRDSENSPLHF
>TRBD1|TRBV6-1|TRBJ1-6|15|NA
TGTGCCAGCAGTGAACGGGACAGGGGAGGTTCACCCCTCCACTTT
CASSERDRGGSPLHF
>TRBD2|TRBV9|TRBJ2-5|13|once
TGTGCCAGCAGCGAGGGGACTAGCGGGGAGCCATACTTC
CASSEGTSGEPYF
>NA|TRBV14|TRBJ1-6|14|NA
TGTGCCAGCAACCTACAGGGCTATAATTCACCCCTCCACTTT
CASNLQGYNSPLHF
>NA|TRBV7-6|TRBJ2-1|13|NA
TGTGCCAGCAGCTCCCCCCGGGAGAATGAGCAGTTCTTC
CASSSPRENEQFF
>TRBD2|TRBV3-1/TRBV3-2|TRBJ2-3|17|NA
TGTGCCAGCAGCCAAGATCCCCCTAGCGGGAGGCCAGATACGCAGTATTTT
CASSQDPPSGRPDTQYF
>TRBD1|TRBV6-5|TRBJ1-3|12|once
TGTGCCAGCAGGACAGGGACGAGTCCCATATATTTT
CASRTGTSPIYF
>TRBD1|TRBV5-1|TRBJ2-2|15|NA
TGCGCCAGCAGCTCGGGACAGATTGACCGGGGGGAGCTGTTTTTT
CASSSGQIDRGELFF
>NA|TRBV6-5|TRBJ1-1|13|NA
TGTGCCGTCCGGGGGGTTTTGTTTGCTGAAGCTTTCTTT
CAVRGVLFAEAFF
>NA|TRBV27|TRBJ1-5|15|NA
TGTGCCAGCAGTAAACAGGGAAATAGCAATCAGCCCCAGCATTTT
CASSKQGNSNQPQHF
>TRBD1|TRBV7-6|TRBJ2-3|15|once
TGTGCCAGCAGCTCCCGGGACAGAAGCACAGATACGCAGTATTTT
CASSSRDRSTDTQYF
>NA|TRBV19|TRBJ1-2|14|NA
TGTGCCAGTAGTATCGGGACATTGAACTATGGCTACACCTTC
CASSIGTLNYGYTF
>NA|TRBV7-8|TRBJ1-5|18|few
TGTGCCAGCAGCTCCAACGGGGGGGCTCCCGCCAAAAATCAGCCCCAGCATTTT
CASSSNGGAPAKNQPQHF